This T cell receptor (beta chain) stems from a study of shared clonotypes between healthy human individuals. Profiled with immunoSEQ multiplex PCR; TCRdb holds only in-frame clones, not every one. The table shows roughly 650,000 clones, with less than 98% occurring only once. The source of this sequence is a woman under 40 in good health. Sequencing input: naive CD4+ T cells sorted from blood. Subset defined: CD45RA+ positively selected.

The DNA of the CDR3 is TGTGCCAGCAGTTGGACTAGCGGAAGCACAGATACGCAGTATTTT. As protein: CASSWTSGSTDTQYF. This chain joins TRBV6-5 and TRBJ2-3; TRBD2 agrees at 10 bases. CDR1 is MNHEY and CDR2 is SVGAGI in the germline V gene. This CDR3 spans 15 amino acids. V was pared by 4 bases and J by 0 bases, with 1 base of the junction left unmatched.